This is a list of T cell receptor beta chains from one sample in a study of human thymus T cells. Clones were read by immunoSEQ multiplex PCR, and TCRdb kept only the in-frame ones, dropping some. The data hold under 95,000 clones, with 85% to 95% observed a single time. Sequencing input: thymus tissue. All receptors derive from a girl in the first two years of life with a congenital heart defect but otherwise immunologically healthy. Each CDR3 is given with its conserved first and last residue. Fields, in order: V gene, J gene, CDR3 length, CDR3 protein.

>TRBV5-5|TRBJ2-7|18
CASSLVCGGTNGPLEQYF
>TRBV2|TRBJ2-1|16
CASSEAHGTGKNEQFF
>TRBV13|TRBJ2-1|15
CASSLATSGTNEQFF
>TRBV18|TRBJ1-1|17
CASSPVRGRGNRTEAFF
>TRBV7-9|TRBJ1-1|13
CASSLLGATEAFF
>TRBV6-5|TRBJ2-5|13
CASSYRSGETQYF
>TRBV15|TRBJ1-2|15
CATSRVEGARYGYTF
>TRBV10-3|TRBJ1-5|15
CAISESDRTNQPQHF
>TRBV11-2|TRBJ1-2|13
CASSAYPLYGYTF
>TRBV28|TRBJ2-5|18
CASSLRLTSGREDETQYF
>TRBV18|TRBJ1-1|14
CASSQEEGVTEAFF
>TRBV2|TRBJ1-1|15
CASRGKGQLNTEAFF
>TRBV30|TRBJ2-1|11
CAWKQANEQFF
>TRBV28|TRBJ2-7|17
CASSLGGPGLAGVQQYF
>TRBV7-2|TRBJ1-1|15
CASSLTLPGYTEAFF
>TRBV7-2|TRBJ1-3|14
CASSLATGGNTIYF
>TRBV4-1|TRBJ2-5|19
CASSLTLQKGAGIKKTQYF
>TRBV5-1|TRBJ2-5|15
CASSPPSGREETQYF
>TRBV11-3|TRBJ2-1|19
CASSLGGIGAPDIYNEQFF
>TRBV28|TRBJ1-5|13
CASVGTGIQPQHF
>TRBV19|TRBJ2-7|15
CASKGDREGSYEQYF
>TRBV19|TRBJ2-5|15
CASSISSGYQETQYF
>TRBV6-4|TRBJ2-3|15
CASSDSWTETDTQYF
>TRBV7-2|TRBJ2-7|16
CASSSVLAGPYVEQYF
>TRBV27|TRBJ1-6|15
CASSLSGGVNSPLHF
>TRBV4-3|TRBJ2-1|18
CASSQGRSPTGYYNEQFF
>TRBV2|TRBJ2-1|16
CASSEDGAGGYNEQFF
>TRBV7-9|TRBJ1-1|14
CASSLGGFFAEAFF
>TRBV27|TRBJ2-7|15
CASSPRPDNSYEQYF
>TRBV28|TRBJ2-6|13
CASSYSGANVLTF
>TRBV27|TRBJ1-2|15
CASSGGLDSNYGYTF
>TRBV5-1|TRBJ2-2|14
CASSPPRGTGELFF
>TRBV28|TRBJ2-5|21
CASSFWGTGGTPGPTQETQYF
>TRBV6-1|TRBJ2-5|17
CASSEGRRDRGRETQYF
>TRBV4-3|TRBJ1-2|12
CASSQDSYGYTF
>TRBV2|TRBJ1-2|14
CASSEGALRYGYTF
>TRBV7-2|TRBJ2-3|18
CASSLYATSGRRKDTQYF
>TRBV28|TRBJ2-1|11
CASSRRGEQFF
>TRBV5-5|TRBJ2-7|14
CASRVEGVPYEQYF
>TRBV13|TRBJ2-3|20
CASSLGLTGDAPMSTDTQYF
>TRBV5-5|TRBJ2-2|17
CASSLGLAGVKAGELFF
>TRBV27|TRBJ1-5|16
CASSLVVPRESQPQHF
>TRBV28|TRBJ2-7|13
CASSIDRDYEQYF
>TRBV19|TRBJ2-7|16
CASSSLAPVQHYEQYF
>TRBV28|TRBJ2-7|16
CASSPPGGTSTHEQYF